These 21 T cell receptor beta chains were all obtained from the same sample, sequenced in a study of spatial heterogeneity in lung cancer. Time point reported: blood at routine non-recurrence follow-up after resection. TCRdb reprocessed the 5' RACE reads with MiXCR, giving one entry per CDR3 protein. The sample carries 100,000 to 120,000 distinct CDR3 sequences, 10% to 12% recorded once. Source: PBMCs, taken at follow-up. These TCRs come from a female donor with early-stage non-small cell lung cancer.

V is TRBV21-1 and J is TRBJ1-2; the table's D call TRBD1 went unverified against the DNA. TRBV21-1 is classified as a pseudogene. The CDR3 has 19 residues. CDR3 bases: TGTGCCAGCAGCAAGACCTCTCGGAGGCCGTTTGTCCCTAACTATGGCTACACCTTC. Its translation: CASSKTSRRPFVPNYGYTF.

The rearrangement uses TRBV7-2 and TRBJ2-2, with 9 bases matching TRBD2. Germline V CDR1 and CDR2: SGHTA, FQGNSA. The CDR3 sequence is 16 residues long. V trimming: 0 bases; J trimming: 6 bases; junction bases outside the gene matches: 5. In DNA, the CDR3 is TGTGCCAGCAGCTTAGCAATGGCGGGAGGGTCCGGGGAGCTGTTTTTT. It is translated as CASSLAMAGGSGELFF.

The V and J genes are TRBV28 and TRBJ2-1; possible D gene TRBD2, 6 bases. In germline, CDR1 is MDHEN, CDR2 SYDVKM. V was trimmed by 5 bases and J by 0 bases, leaving 17 bases between them. The CDR3 extends over 17 amino acids. The CDR3: CASSPTLTRSSYNEQFF. In nucleotides, the CDR3 is TGTGCCAGCAGTCCAACCCTGACTAGGAGCTCCTACAATGAGCAGTTCTTC. Full variable domain (missing parts from reference TRBV28 and TRBJ2-1): DVKVTQSSRYLVKRTGEKVFLECVQDMDHENMFWYRQDPGLGLRLIYFSYDVKMKEKGDIPEGYSVSREKKERFSLILESASTNQTSMYLCASSPTLTRSSYNEQFFGPGTRLTVL.

This clonotype was picked up a small number of times. The chain carries TRBV28 and TRBJ1-5; D is perhaps TRBD1 (5 bases). The CDR3 is 15 amino acids. Between the trimmed V and J ends, which lost 5 bases and 2 bases, there was a span of 13 bases. Germline assignment: CDR1 MDHEN and CDR2 SYDVKM. CDR3 nucleotides: TGTGCCAGCAGTAACGACAAACAGGGCAATCAGCCCCAGCATTTT. It translates to CASSNDKQGNQPQHF.

This chain uses TRBV20-1 with TRBJ2-5; D remains ambiguous. Trimming removed 3 bases from V and 2 bases from J, with 19 bases in between. In germline, CDR1 is DFQATT, CDR2 SNEGSKA (reference sequence). The CDR3 contains 16 residues. The CDR3, as DNA: TGCAGTGCTAGGCTCGGCACCCTCATAGGGCAAGAGACCCAGTACTTC. Residues: CSARLGTLIGQETQYF.

This clonotype was counted only a few times. The J gene is TRBJ1-2, the V gene TRBV28; TRBD1 matches 9 bases. V shed 2 bases, J shed 2 bases, and the junction held 3 bases outside the gene matches. CDR3 size: 15 residues. Germline assignment: CDR1 MDHEN and CDR2 SYDVKM. The CDR3 reads CASSLGTGRNYGYTF. The CDR3 nucleotides are TGTGCCAGCAGTTTAGGGACAGGGAGGAACTATGGCTACACCTTC.

This clonotype was counted only a few times. The J gene is TRBJ2-7, the V gene TRBV4-2, with D possibly matching TRBD1 (5 bases). The CDR3 is 16 amino acids. Germline CDR1 is LGHNA and CDR2 is YNFKEQ. The germline V and J ends were trimmed by 3 bases and 2 bases, with 17 bases remaining between them. This CDR3 is CASSQDTGAPPYEQYF. The CDR3 bases are TGTGCCAGCAGCCAGGACACCGGAGCACCTCCCTACGAGCAGTACTTC.

This clonotype came up many times. This chain uses TRBV7-3 with TRBJ1-1; D gene unclear. The germline V gene has CDR1 SGHTA and CDR2 FQGTGA. Trimming shortened V by 5 bases and J by 3 bases, and 19 bases separated the two germline ends. The CDR3 runs to 16 residues. The CDR3 reads CASSPADKGTHTEAFF. The CDR3 DNA follows: TGTGCCAGCAGCCCCGCGGATAAGGGAACCCACACTGAAGCTTTCTTT.

This clonotype was counted many times. The chain carries TRBV27 and TRBJ1-6; the D gene is possibly TRBD1 (6 bases). From germline, CDR1 is MNHEY and CDR2 SMNVEV (reference sequence). Trimming left V 5 bases short and J 6 bases short, with 14 bases between. This CDR3 contains 15 residues. The CDR3 protein is CASSHDRFLNSPLHF. CDR3 in DNA: TGTGCCAGCAGTCATGACAGGTTCCTTAATTCACCCCTCCACTTT.

This clonotype was recorded a few times. J is TRBJ2-1 and V is TRBV4-1, with unresolved D. This CDR3 comprises 14 residues. Deletions cut 0 bases from V and 6 bases from J, with 9 bases between. Germline values: CDR1 MGHRA, CDR2 YSYEKL. The CDR3 nucleotides read TGCGCCAGCAGCCAAGATGTCGATGGCAATGAGCAGTTCTTC. Protein product: CASSQDVDGNEQFF.

Only a few counts were recorded for this clonotype. This chain links TRBV3-2 with TRBJ1-5; the table's D gene call, TRBD1, was not cross checked with the DNA. TRBV3-2 is classified as a pseudogene. This CDR3 is 16 amino acids long. CDR3 DNA sequence: TGTGCCAGCAGCCAAGCTGTCAGCAGTTGCAATCAGCCCCAGCATTTT. Protein product: CASSQAVSSCNQPQHF.

This clonotype was picked up many times. This chain links TRBV28 with TRBJ2-3; D gene unclear. The length of the CDR3 is 13 residues. Deletions cut 8 bases from V and 5 bases from J, with 14 bases between. In germline, CDR1 is MDHEN, CDR2 SYDVKM. Here the CDR3 DNA reads TGTGCCAGCTCAGTCTACGTGGGAGATACGCAGTATTTT. Translation: CASSVYVGDTQYF.

The gene calls are TRBV4-2 and TRBJ2-2; D is uncertain. The CDR3 is 15 residues long. Germline CDR1 is LGHNA and CDR2 is YNFKEQ. The V end was cut by 1 base, the J end by 2 bases, with 8 bases between. The CDR3 bases are TGTGCCAGCAGCCAAGGTCGGACCAACACCGGGGAGCTGTTTTTT. This translates into CASSQGRTNTGELFF.

This clonotype has more than one count but fewer than ten. This chain uses TRBV28 with TRBJ2-2, with D tentatively TRBD1 or TRBD2 (5 bases each). The germline gives CDR1 MDHEN, CDR2 SYDVKM. This CDR3 is 13 amino acids long. Trimming cost V 6 bases and J 6 bases, with 11 bases left between them. Here the CDR3 reads CASSQGTPGELFF. The CDR3 nucleotides read TGTGCCAGCAGCCAAGGGACCCCCGGGGAGCTGTTTTTT.

At least ten counts were recorded for this clonotype. CDR3 coding DNA: TGCAGCGTTCATGTCTCTGGGGCCAACGTCCTGACTTTC. Its translation: CSVHVSGANVLTF. The chain employs TRBV29-1 and TRBJ2-6; D gene ambiguous. V lost 5 bases to trimming and J lost 0 bases, with 5 bases between them. The CDR3 runs 13 residues. Germline-derived CDR1 and CDR2 are SQVTM and ANQGSEA.

This clonotype has a handful of counts. The chain is built from TRBV5-1 and TRBJ1-1, with 7 bases aligning to TRBD1. Losses at the gene ends were 4 bases for V and 4 bases for J; bases not matched to a gene: 10. The length of the CDR3 is 15 residues. The germline V gene encodes CDR1 SGHRS and CDR2 YFSETQ. CDR3 coding DNA: TGCGCCAGCAGCCCTGGACAGGTGGGAGTCACTGAAGCTTTCTTT. This gives the protein CASSPGQVGVTEAFF.

The J gene is TRBJ2-7, the V gene TRBV5-6; D is possibly TRBD2 (6 bases). The CDR3 loop spans 13 amino acids. V dropped 0 bases and J dropped 8 bases, with 12 bases sitting between them. Germline CDR1 is SGHDT and CDR2 is YYEEEE. This CDR3 is CASSLGELAKQYF. CDR3 DNA: TGTGCCAGCAGCTTGGGGGAACTAGCCAAGCAGTACTTC.

This clonotype was seen only a few times. The chain is built from TRBV4-3 and TRBJ1-2; D gene uncertain. Trimming shortened V by 3 bases and J by 1 base, and 15 bases separated the two germline ends. CDR3 size: 16 residues. Germline CDR1 is LGHNA and CDR2 is YSLEER. CDR3 loop: CASSQKSRVLNYGYTF. In DNA form, the CDR3 reads TGCGCCAGCAGCCAGAAATCCCGAGTACTTAACTATGGCTACACCTTC.

The J gene is TRBJ2-7, the V gene TRBV11-2, with D perhaps TRBD1 (5 bases). Trimming pared 4 bases from V and 6 bases from J, leaving 16 bases between. The CDR3 is made up of 14 amino acids. The germline V gene has CDR1 SGHAT and CDR2 FQNNGV. CDR3 nucleotide sequence: TGTGCCAGCAGCTCTAACAAGGGGTGGGGCGAGCAGTACGTC. It encodes CASSSNKGWGEQYV.

This clonotype was counted ten times or more. The V gene is TRBV19, the J gene TRBJ1-5; D call uncertain. This CDR3 has 15 amino acids. V lost 2 bases to trimming and J lost 0 bases, with 8 bases between them. Germline lookup yields CDR1 LNHDA and CDR2 SQIVND (reference sequence). CDR3 sequence (DNA): TGTGCCAGTAGTATATCCGCTTATAGCAATCAGCCCCAGCATTTT. Translated, it gives CASSISAYSNQPQHF.

At least ten counts were recorded for this clonotype. The V gene is TRBV20-1, the J gene TRBJ2-3; no clear D gene. V was pared by 6 bases and J by 2 bases, with 12 bases between. The germline gives CDR1 DFQATT, CDR2 SNEGSKA (reference sequence). The CDR3 runs 13 residues. As DNA, the CDR3 is TGCAGTGCCAGACTCACGAACACAGATACGCAGTATTTT. This translates into CSARLTNTDTQYF.